The 2 T cell receptor beta chains below all came from one sample that was sequenced in a study of shared clonotypes between healthy human individuals. Here immunoSEQ multiplex PCR was the method, and the copy in TCRdb shows in-frame clones only, minus some. Of under 2.5 million clones in the sample, under 95% were seen once. The material sequenced was naive CD4+ T cells from PBMCs. Subset described: CD45RA+ positively selected. The receptors were sampled from a man between 18 and 29 years old in good health. Some clones in this sample may be carry-over from other donors' samples.

In its sample, this clone was seen once. The chain has TRBV6-5 and TRBJ2-1; D is uncertain. The CDR3 runs 13 residues. Trimming shortened V by 2 bases and J by 14 bases, and 16 bases separated the two germline ends. Looked up from germline, CDR1 is MNHEY and CDR2 is SVGAGI. The CDR3 region has the DNA TGTGCCAGCAGTTACCGGCCGGCGGAGAGGAAGTTCTTC. Its translation is CASSYRPAERKFF.

This clone was seen only once. This sequence joins TRBV7-3 and TRBJ1-3; weak D call: TRBD1 (5 bases). The CDR3 extends over 14 amino acids. Germline lookup yields CDR1 SGHTA and CDR2 FQGTGA. V lost 5 bases, J lost 8 bases, and 16 bases lay in between. The DNA for the CDR3 is TGTGCCAGCAGCCCGGGACCGGCCGGACACACCATATATTTT. This encodes CASSPGPAGHTIYF.